Below are 15 T cell receptor beta chains sequenced from a single sample in a study of OX40 agonist ivuxolimab in advanced cancers. The table came from immunoSEQ multiplex PCR; TCRdb's copy has only in-frame clones and leaves some out. The sample includes about 45,000 clones, around nine tenths of them seen just once. The sequencing here drew on CD4+ or CD8+ T cells sorted from blood, taken in a trial of the OX40 agonist ivuxolimab. These receptors all come from an adult with an advanced solid tumor such as melanoma, head and neck, liver or kidney cancer.

The chain carries TRBV19 and TRBJ2-1; 12 nucleotides agree with TRBD1. The CDR3 loop spans 21 amino acids. CDR1 LNHDA and CDR2 SQIVND come from the germline V gene (reference sequence). Trimming cost V 5 bases and J 0 bases; bases outside gene matches: 17. The CDR3 loop reads CASSPRVTGQGAISSYNEQFF. The CDR3 DNA sequence: TGTGCCAGTAGTCCCCGGGTTACGGGACAGGGGGCTATAAGCTCCTACAATGAGCAGTTCTTC.

With regard to this clone: Mismatch with germline at one junction end may stem from a read error. Here the CDR3 DNA reads TGTGCCGGCAGCCGCTGGACTAGCGGGACTAGCACAGATACGCAGTATTTT. This gives the protein CAGSRWTSGTSTDTQYF. V is TRBV14 and J is TRBJ2-3, with TRBD2 identical over 12 bases. CDR1 is SGHDN and CDR2 is FVKESK in the germline V gene. The CDR3 is 17 amino acids.

This sequence joins TRBV11-2 and TRBJ2-5; D tentatively reads TRBD1 or TRBD2 (5 bases each). Germline V CDR1 and CDR2: SGHAT, FQNNGV. V lost 3 bases and J lost 1, with 9 bases in between. The CDR3 runs 14 residues. CDR3: CASSFRDGQETQYF. DNA of the CDR3: TGTGCCAGCAGCTTCAGGGACGGCCAAGAGACCCAGTACTTC. The variable domain in full, with the rest retrieved from reference TRBV11-2 and TRBJ2-5, is EAGVAQSPRYKIIEKRQSVAFWCNPISGHATLYWYQQILGQGPKLLIQFQNNGVVDDSQLPKDRFSAERLKGVDSTLKIQPAKLEDSAVYLCASSFRDGQETQYFGPGTRLLVL.

V and J are TRBV2 and TRBJ2-1; D may be TRBD2 (5 bases). The CDR3 consists of 13 residues. Between the trimmed V and J ends, which lost 3 bases and 4 bases, there was a span of 7 bases. The germline CDR1 and CDR2 sequences are SNHLY and FYNNEI. As DNA, the CDR3 is TGTGCCAGCAGTGAGGAGCGGTACAATGAGCAGTTCTTC. Protein sequence: CASSEERYNEQFF.

The chain is built from TRBV7-3 and TRBJ2-3, with D perhaps being TRBD1 or TRBD2 (7 bases each). The germline CDR1 and CDR2 sequences are SGHTA and FQGTGA. V lost 5 bases, J lost 5 bases, and 23 bases lay in between. The length of the CDR3 is 17 residues. CDR3 sequence (DNA): TGTGCCAGCAGCATCCAAGGGGGCGGGAGTTGGGAAGATACGCAGTATTTT. Residues: CASSIQGGGSWEDTQYF.

The V and J genes are TRBV6-5 and TRBJ1-2, with D unclear. V lost 4 bases and J lost 7, with 7 bases in between. This CDR3 has 11 residues. The germline gives CDR1 MNHEY, CDR2 SVGAGI. The CDR3 is CASSSPRGYTF. The CDR3 DNA is TGTGCCAGCAGTTCCCCGCGTGGCTACACCTTC.

This CDR3 is CATSRDNVGYAYNEQFF. CDR3 in DNA: TGTGCCACCAGCAGAGACAATGTAGGATACGCTTACAATGAGCAGTTCTTC. The chain employs TRBV15 and TRBJ2-1; no firm D call. From germline, CDR1 is LNHNV and CDR2 YYDKDF (reference sequence). The CDR3 has 17 residues. The germline V and J ends were trimmed by 0 bases and 4 bases, with 16 bases remaining between them. Drawing the rest from reference TRBV15 and TRBJ2-1, the complete variable domain is DAMVIQNPRYQVTQFGKPVTLSCSQTLNHNVMYWYQQKSSQAPKLLFHYYDKDFNNEADTPDNFQSRRPNTSFCFLDIRSPGLGDTAMYLCATSRDNVGYAYNEQFFGPGTRLTVL.

The chain recombines TRBV29-1 with TRBJ2-6, with TRBD1 matching over 10 bases. V lost 4 bases and J lost 0; bases outside the gene matches: 6. The CDR3 covers 17 residues. The V gene's germline CDR1 is SQVTM and CDR2 ANQGSEA. The CDR3 is CSVARDRGSSGANVLTF. The CDR3 coding sequence is TGCAGCGTTGCCAGGGACAGGGGAAGCTCTGGGGCCAACGTCCTGACTTTC.

The chain couples TRBV7-9 to TRBJ2-5; D unclear. V gave up 2 bases and J gave up 2 bases, with 12 bases separating them. CDR1 is SEHNR and CDR2 is FQNEAQ in the germline V gene (reference sequence). The CDR3 consists of 15 residues. The CDR3 DNA sequence: TGTGCCAGCAGCTTAATGGGCCTGGGGCAAGAGACCCAGTACTTC. Its protein product is CASSLMGLGQETQYF.

V gene TRBV27 combines with J gene TRBJ2-5; no clear D gene. CDR1 and CDR2 (germline): MNHEY, SMNVEV (reference sequence). The length of the CDR3 is 13 residues. The V and J ends lost 7 bases and 3 bases respectively, with 12 bases between them. CDR3 coding DNA: TGTGCCAGCAAAAAGAGGCAGAAAGAGACCCAGTACTTC. Translating it yields CASKKRQKETQYF.

This clone has a single count. The rearrangement joins TRBV29-1 to TRBJ2-5, with D possibly matching TRBD2 (5 bases). The V end was cut by 4 bases, the J end by 1 base, with 10 bases between. Germline CDR1 is SQVTM and CDR2 is ANQGSEA. This CDR3 region has 13 residues. CDR3 DNA sequence: TGCAGCGTTGCGGGATCTCCCCAAGAGACCCAGTACTTC. This gives the protein CSVAGSPQETQYF.

This sequence joins TRBV29-1 and TRBJ2-5, with D maybe TRBD1 (5 bases). CDR3 length: 13 amino acids. Germline V gene sequence: CDR1 SQVTM, CDR2 ANQGSEA. V was shortened by 6 bases and J by 5 bases, with 16 bases between the two germline ends. The CDR3 is CSVAQAQGETQYF. The CDR3 DNA is TGCAGCGTCGCCCAGGCCCAGGGTGAGACCCAGTACTTC.

This chain links TRBV5-1 with TRBJ2-1, with 7 nucleotides matching TRBD2. Germline CDR1 SGHRS, CDR2 YFSETQ. Unmatched junction bases numbered 1, after V lost 0 bases and J lost 4 bases. The CDR3 has 14 residues. In DNA, the CDR3 is TGCGCCAGCAGCTTGGCAGCGGGGTACAATGAGCAGTTCTTC. As protein: CASSLAAGYNEQFF.

The chain recombines TRBV6-5 with TRBJ2-5, with D perhaps matching TRBD1 (5 bases). This CDR3 has 14 residues. In germline, CDR1 is MNHEY, CDR2 SVGAGI. V shed 4 bases and J shed 3 bases, with 12 bases lying between them. CDR3 residues: CASSSRTSEETQYF. The CDR3 DNA follows: TGTGCCAGCAGTTCACGGACAAGTGAAGAGACCCAGTACTTC.

The chain has TRBV4-3 and TRBJ2-1; D gene uncertain. Between the trimmed V and J ends, which lost 4 bases and 2 bases, there was a span of 15 bases. Germline V gene sequence: CDR1 LGHNA, CDR2 YSLEER. The CDR3 sequence is 16 residues long. The CDR3 reads CASSPPGSQAYNEQFF. The CDR3, as DNA: TGCGCCAGCAGCCCCCCCGGCTCTCAGGCCTACAATGAGCAGTTCTTC.